Listed below are T cell receptor beta chains from one sample, sequenced in a study of OX40 agonist ivuxolimab in advanced cancers. Here immunoSEQ multiplex PCR was the method, and the copy in TCRdb shows in-frame clones only, minus some. The sample holds some 60,000 clones; 75% to 95% are singletons and the top ten take around 14%. The source was CD4+ or CD8+ T cells sorted from blood, collected in a trial of the OX40 agonist ivuxolimab. The receptors here all came from an adult with an advanced solid tumor such as melanoma, head and neck, liver or kidney cancer. CDR3s include the opening cysteine and the closing phenylalanine or tryptophan. A D gene is named only where the DNA matches it firmly. Not every row has a clone size; where given, it reads once, few, many or a size class.

v_gene: TRBV7-9; j_gene: TRBJ1-1; d_gene: -; abundance: -; CDR3nt: TGTGCCAGCAGCTTGGGGCAGGGAGCTTTCTTT; CDR3aa: CASSLGQGAFF
v_gene: TRBV5-8; j_gene: TRBJ1-5; d_gene: -; abundance: -; CDR3nt: TGTGCCAGCAGCTTTCGTGGGGACAATCAGCCCCAGCATTTT; CDR3aa: CASSFRGDNQPQHF
v_gene: TRBV6-5; j_gene: TRBJ1-6; d_gene: -; abundance: few; CDR3nt: TGTGCCAGCAGTTCCGAGACGGGTTCACCCCTCCACTTT; CDR3aa: CASSSETGSPLHF
v_gene: TRBV7-2; j_gene: TRBJ2-2; d_gene: TRBD2; abundance: -; CDR3nt: TGTGCCAGCAGCTTACCAGCGGGAGACACCGGGGAGCTGTTTTTT; CDR3aa: CASSLPAGDTGELFF
v_gene: TRBV5-6; j_gene: TRBJ2-7; d_gene: -; abundance: -; CDR3nt: TGTGCCAGCAGCTTCCCCCTACAAGGGGACTACGAGCAGTACTTC; CDR3aa: CASSFPLQGDYEQYF
v_gene: TRBV7-3; j_gene: TRBJ1-4; d_gene: -; abundance: -; CDR3nt: TGTGCCAGCAGCTTAACCCCGCTTAATGAAAAACTGTTTTTT; CDR3aa: CASSLTPLNEKLFF
v_gene: TRBV6-5; j_gene: TRBJ1-2; d_gene: -; abundance: -; CDR3nt: TGTGCCAGCAGTCCAAATAAAGCTGGCGGCTACACCTTC; CDR3aa: CASSPNKAGGYTF
v_gene: TRBV7-9; j_gene: TRBJ1-2; d_gene: TRBD1; abundance: -; CDR3nt: TGTGCCAGCAGCCCAGGAGGGGGCTTTGGCTATGGCTACACCTTC; CDR3aa: CASSPGGGFGYGYTF
v_gene: TRBV28; j_gene: TRBJ2-1; d_gene: TRBD1; abundance: -; CDR3nt: TGTGCCAGCAGTCACCGGGACAGGGGCGTCGATGAGCAGTTCTTC; CDR3aa: CASSHRDRGVDEQFF
v_gene: TRBV9; j_gene: TRBJ2-6; d_gene: -; abundance: -; CDR3nt: TGTGCCAGCAGCGTAGTGGGGCCTGGGGCCAACGTCCTGACTTTC; CDR3aa: CASSVVGPGANVLTF
v_gene: TRBV19; j_gene: TRBJ2-1; d_gene: -; abundance: -; CDR3nt: TGTGCCAGTAGTGAAAGGAGGGGCCCTCCTAGGAATGAGCAGTTCTTC; CDR3aa: CASSERRGPPRNEQFF
v_gene: TRBV6-6; j_gene: TRBJ2-3; d_gene: -; abundance: -; CDR3nt: TGTGCCAGCAGTTACGGATATGACTCAGATACGCAGTATTTT; CDR3aa: CASSYGYDSDTQYF
v_gene: TRBV18; j_gene: TRBJ2-6; d_gene: -; abundance: -; CDR3nt: TGTGCCAGCTCACCACCGAGTACTGGGGCCAACGTCCTGACTTTC; CDR3aa: CASSPPSTGANVLTF
v_gene: TRBV7-2; j_gene: TRBJ2-7; d_gene: TRBD2; abundance: once; CDR3nt: TGTGCCAGCAGCTTAGGGACTAGCGGGAGCTACGAGCAGTACTTC; CDR3aa: CASSLGTSGSYEQYF
v_gene: TRBV4-3; j_gene: TRBJ2-6; d_gene: -; abundance: -; CDR3nt: TGCGCCAGCAGCCAAGGGGGGGCCAACGTCCTGACTTTC; CDR3aa: CASSQGGANVLTF
v_gene: TRBV7-8; j_gene: TRBJ2-5; d_gene: -; abundance: once; CDR3nt: TGTGCCAGCAGCTTAGGAGCCGGGACGGAGACCCAGTACTTC; CDR3aa: CASSLGAGTETQYF
v_gene: TRBV5-1; j_gene: TRBJ2-7; d_gene: -; abundance: -; CDR3nt: TGCGCCAGCAGCTTTACCCCGGGCGCCTACGAGCAGTACTTC; CDR3aa: CASSFTPGAYEQYF
v_gene: TRBV5-4; j_gene: TRBJ2-5; d_gene: -; abundance: few; CDR3nt: TGTGCCAGCAGTCGGGGTGTGTCGGGAGAGACCCAGTACTTC; CDR3aa: CASSRGVSGETQYF
v_gene: TRBV19; j_gene: TRBJ2-1; d_gene: -; abundance: -; CDR3nt: TGTGCCAGTAGTGACCAGCCTCGGCAGGGCCTAGAGCAGTTCTTC; CDR3aa: CASSDQPRQGLEQFF
v_gene: TRBV7-7; j_gene: TRBJ2-2; d_gene: TRBD1; abundance: -; CDR3nt: TGTGCTAGCAGTCCCCCAGGGGGAAACACCGGGGAGCTGTTTTTT; CDR3aa: CASSPPGGNTGELFF
v_gene: TRBV6-1; j_gene: TRBJ1-5; d_gene: -; abundance: -; CDR3nt: TGTGCCAGCAAGAATAGCAATCAGCCCCAGCATTTT; CDR3aa: CASKNSNQPQHF
v_gene: TRBV29-1; j_gene: TRBJ2-5; d_gene: TRBD2; abundance: -; CDR3nt: TGCAGCTCGTGGGCGGGAGCCCAAGAGACCCAGTACTTC; CDR3aa: CSSWAGAQETQYF
v_gene: TRBV18; j_gene: TRBJ1-2; d_gene: -; abundance: -; CDR3nt: TGTGCCAGCTCACCACCGGACTCCACTGGCGCTAACTATGGCTACACCTTC; CDR3aa: CASSPPDSTGANYGYTF
v_gene: TRBV29-1; j_gene: TRBJ1-2; d_gene: -; abundance: -; CDR3nt: TGCAGCGTTCTTCTCGGGACAAACTATGGCTACACCTTC; CDR3aa: CSVLLGTNYGYTF
v_gene: TRBV5-1; j_gene: TRBJ1-1; d_gene: -; abundance: -; CDR3nt: TGCGCCAGCAGCCTCCGACAGCGCAACACTGAAGCTTTCTTT; CDR3aa: CASSLRQRNTEAFF
v_gene: TRBV27; j_gene: TRBJ2-5; d_gene: -; abundance: -; CDR3nt: TGTGCCAGCAGGCCCCCCAGGGGATGGGGGTCCCAAGAGACCCAGTACTTC; CDR3aa: CASRPPRGWGSQETQYF
v_gene: TRBV28; j_gene: TRBJ1-5; d_gene: -; abundance: -; CDR3nt: TGTGCCAGCAGACCCACTTTGGGATCCCAGCATTTT; CDR3aa: CASRPTLGSQHF
v_gene: TRBV7-8; j_gene: TRBJ2-1; d_gene: TRBD2; abundance: -; CDR3nt: TGTGCCAGCAGCCCCGGCGGAAGCGGGGAGCGGTTCTTC; CDR3aa: CASSPGGSGERFF
v_gene: TRBV4-3; j_gene: TRBJ1-5; d_gene: -; abundance: once; CDR3nt: TGCGCCAGCAGCCAAGATTGGACCCGGGGTCAGCCCCAGCATTTT; CDR3aa: CASSQDWTRGQPQHF
v_gene: TRBV14; j_gene: TRBJ2-3; d_gene: -; abundance: -; CDR3nt: TGTGCCAGCAGCCAAGCGCAGGGGTGGGCAGATACGCAGTATTTT; CDR3aa: CASSQAQGWADTQYF
v_gene: TRBV2; j_gene: TRBJ2-4; d_gene: -; abundance: -; CDR3nt: TGTGCCAGCAGGACCACACGGGTGAACATTCAGTACTTC; CDR3aa: CASRTTRVNIQYF
v_gene: TRBV28; j_gene: TRBJ1-1; d_gene: -; abundance: -; CDR3nt: TGTGCCAGCAGTCCCCCGATCGCTGAAGCTTTCTTT; CDR3aa: CASSPPIAEAFF
v_gene: TRBV11-3; j_gene: TRBJ2-1; d_gene: TRBD2; abundance: -; CDR3nt: TGTGCCAGCAGTTATCGGACTAGCGGGACTATCAACAATGAGCAGTTCTTC; CDR3aa: CASSYRTSGTINNEQFF
v_gene: TRBV19; j_gene: TRBJ2-3; d_gene: -; abundance: -; CDR3nt: TGTGCCACTACAGGGAGGGCGGGAGATCCGGATACGCAGTATTTT; CDR3aa: CATTGRAGDPDTQYF
v_gene: TRBV7-2; j_gene: TRBJ2-3; d_gene: TRBD2; abundance: -; CDR3nt: TGTGCCAGCAGCTTTAGCGGGAGGGGAGCAGATACGCAGTATTTT; CDR3aa: CASSFSGRGADTQYF
v_gene: TRBV6-5; j_gene: TRBJ2-4; d_gene: -; abundance: once; CDR3nt: TGTGCCAGCAGTACGGCCGTCCGCGGGGAAAACATTCAGTACTTC; CDR3aa: CASSTAVRGENIQYF
v_gene: TRBV5-8; j_gene: TRBJ2-3; d_gene: TRBD1; abundance: -; CDR3nt: TGTGCCAGCAGCTCCGGGACAGGCTACACAGATACGCAGTATTTT; CDR3aa: CASSSGTGYTDTQYF
v_gene: TRBV5-3; j_gene: TRBJ1-5; d_gene: -; abundance: -; CDR3nt: TGTCTCCCTCGACTGCCATACAATCAGCCCCAGCATTTT; CDR3aa: CLPRLPYNQPQHF
v_gene: TRBV7-6; j_gene: TRBJ1-4; d_gene: -; abundance: -; CDR3nt: TGTGCCAGCAGAAGAGCGGGGGGGGATGAAAAACTGTTTTTT; CDR3aa: CASRRAGGDEKLFF
v_gene: TRBV6-1; j_gene: TRBJ2-3; d_gene: -; abundance: -; CDR3nt: TGTGCCAGCAGAGAAAACAGGGAAGGGGTTTGGGATACGCAGTATTTT; CDR3aa: CASRENREGVWDTQYF
v_gene: TRBV28; j_gene: TRBJ1-4; d_gene: -; abundance: -; CDR3nt: TGTGCCAGCAGCCAACAGGTGGGGGTAGAAAAACTGTTTTTT; CDR3aa: CASSQQVGVEKLFF
v_gene: TRBV7-3; j_gene: TRBJ2-1; d_gene: -; abundance: -; CDR3nt: TGTGCCAGCAGCTTAGGGGGGTGGAATGAGCAGTTCTTC; CDR3aa: CASSLGGWNEQFF
v_gene: TRBV19; j_gene: TRBJ1-1; d_gene: -; abundance: few; CDR3nt: TGTGCCAGTAGTATCAAGGGGACTGAAGCTTTCTTT; CDR3aa: CASSIKGTEAFF
v_gene: TRBV7-8; j_gene: TRBJ2-7; d_gene: -; abundance: -; CDR3nt: TGTGCCAGCAGCTTATTTCCCGGGGGCGAGCAGTACTTC; CDR3aa: CASSLFPGGEQYF
v_gene: TRBV18; j_gene: TRBJ2-1; d_gene: -; abundance: -; CDR3nt: TGTGCCAGCTCAGTTCTAGCGTCCTACAATGAGCAGTTCTTC; CDR3aa: CASSVLASYNEQFF
v_gene: TRBV7-9; j_gene: TRBJ2-2; d_gene: TRBD1; abundance: -; CDR3nt: TGTGCCAGCAGCTTACTGGGACAGCCCACCGGGGAGCTGTTTTTT; CDR3aa: CASSLLGQPTGELFF
v_gene: TRBV19; j_gene: TRBJ1-2; d_gene: -; abundance: -; CDR3nt: TGTGCCAGTAGTATAGGTAGACTTCGGGGCTATGGCTACACCTTC; CDR3aa: CASSIGRLRGYGYTF
v_gene: TRBV4-1; j_gene: TRBJ2-5; d_gene: -; abundance: -; CDR3nt: TGCGCCAGCAGCCAAGATAGAGGGCCCGCCCGGGAGACCCAGTACTTC; CDR3aa: CASSQDRGPARETQYF
v_gene: TRBV28; j_gene: TRBJ2-1; d_gene: -; abundance: -; CDR3nt: TGTGCCAGCAGGATACCAACGGGGAATGAGCAGTTCTTC; CDR3aa: CASRIPTGNEQFF